Described below is a single T cell receptor (beta chain) sequence and its context. Its antigen is undetermined. Patients affected by ophthalmopathy presented a Clinical Activity Score of at least 3, a NOSPECS grade of at least 4, and disease duration below 3 months. It was 8 to 10 ml of fresh peripheral blood that supplied the PBMCs. This specimen belongs to a study of T cells in Graves' hyperthyroidism and ophthalmopathy. Regarding the study as a whole: Before onset, ophthalmopathy was predicted by the model a median approximately 6.7 months earlier. Through a model of 13 V-J features, ophthalmopathy was separated from stable hyperthyroidism.

The TCR beta CDR3 regions underwent amplification using RNA transcripts as the source. TCR CDR3 regions were first amplified by RT-PCR with HTBI primers. TCRdb reprocessed the multiplex PCR reads via MiXCR and lists one record per CDR3 protein. The data contain approximately 600,000 distinct CDR3 sequences, more than 20% of them singletons. Sequenced input: blood. This TCR was sampled from a man in his thirties or forties with Graves' ophthalmopathy.

CDR3: CASSERSGRAGANVLTF. CDR3 nucleotides: TGTGCCAGCAGTGAGAGGTCAGGGAGAGCTGGGGCCAACGTCCTGACTTTC. The chain joins TRBV6-1 to TRBJ2-6; either TRBD1 or TRBD2 may supply D (5 bases each). CDR3 length: 17 residues. CDR1 and CDR2 from the germline V gene are MNHNS and SASEGT. The V gene lost 3 bases and the J gene lost 2 bases, with 14 bases spanning the gap.